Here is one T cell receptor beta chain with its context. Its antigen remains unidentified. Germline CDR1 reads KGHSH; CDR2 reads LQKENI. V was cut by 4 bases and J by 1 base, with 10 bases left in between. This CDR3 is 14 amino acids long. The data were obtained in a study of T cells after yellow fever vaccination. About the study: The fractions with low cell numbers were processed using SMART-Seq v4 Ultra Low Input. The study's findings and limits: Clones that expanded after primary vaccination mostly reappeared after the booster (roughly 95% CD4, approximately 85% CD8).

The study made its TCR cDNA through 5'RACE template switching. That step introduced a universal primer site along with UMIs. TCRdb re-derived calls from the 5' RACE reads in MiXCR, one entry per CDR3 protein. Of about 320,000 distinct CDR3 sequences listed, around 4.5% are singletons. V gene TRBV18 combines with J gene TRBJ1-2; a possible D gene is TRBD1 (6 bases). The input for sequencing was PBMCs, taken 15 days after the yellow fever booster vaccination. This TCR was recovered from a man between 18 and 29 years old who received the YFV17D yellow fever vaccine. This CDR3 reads CASSLQGLNYGYTF. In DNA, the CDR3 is TGTGCCAGCTCACTACAGGGACTTAACTATGGCTACACCTTC.